This TCR beta chain was documented in a study of Graves' ophthalmopathy and Graves' hyperthyroidism. Study context: Ahead of any treatment, peripheral blood was obtained at the initial diagnosis.

Exclusion covered patients with other autoimmune diseases or uncontrolled infections (as well as pregnancy or lactation). Trimming left V 4 bases short and J 2 bases short, with 9 bases between. Per the germline V gene, CDR1 is SGHAT and CDR2 is FQNNGV. CDR3 length: 14 residues. This clonotype was detected many times. Amplification of the TCR beta CDR3 regions used RNA transcripts (as template). HTBI primers served in a first-round RT-PCR, which a second-round multiplex PCR followed. TCRdb reprocessed the multiplex PCR reads with MiXCR, giving one entry per CDR3 protein. Of about 210,000 distinct CDR3 sequences in the sample, less than 30% were seen once.

The sample was peripheral blood. The rearrangement joins TRBV11-2 to TRBJ1-5; tentatively, D is TRBD1 (5 bases). The TCR was taken from a man aged 50-60 years with Graves' ophthalmopathy. The CDR3 loop reads CASSWDGGNQPQHF. Here the CDR3 DNA reads TGTGCCAGCAGCTGGGACGGTGGCAATCAGCCCCAGCATTTT.